The 12 T cell receptor beta chains below were found in one sample sequenced in a study of STAT5B mutations in CD4+ large granular lymphocyte leukemia. Sequencing was performed with immunoSEQ multiplex PCR; in TCRdb, only in-frame clones are kept and a portion is missing. The data show roughly 48,000 clones, 70% seen once. The sequenced sample consisted of CD4+ T cells from blood buffy coats. Every receptor here comes from a human donor in good health.

This chain connects TRBV28 to TRBJ2-7; 9 bases are shared with TRBD1. The J segment lost 3 bases and the V segment lost 1 base, leaving 4 bases of the junction unmatched. Germline CDR1 and CDR2: MDHEN and SYDVKM. The CDR3 has 15 residues. The CDR3 DNA reads as TGTGCCAGCAGTTTATCCCCGACAGGGGGCTACGAGCAGTACGTC. It encodes CASSLSPTGGYEQYV.

The chain carries TRBV7-2 and TRBJ2-7, with 12 bases lining up with TRBD2. CDR3 length: 17 amino acids. Germline assignment: CDR1 SGHTA and CDR2 FQGNSA. J gave up 6 bases and V 4 bases, and 13 bases lay outside the gene matches. CDR3 residues: CASSSRLAGGQGSEQYF. The CDR3 DNA reads TGTGCCAGCAGCTCGAGGCTAGCGGGGGGGCAGGGGTCCGAGCAGTACTTC.

The chain carries TRBV6-6 and TRBJ2-3, with 10 bases identical to TRBD2. Trimming at V came to 4 bases and at J to 4 bases, leaving 5 bases not matched to a gene. From germline, CDR1 is MNHNY and CDR2 SVGAGI (reference sequence). The CDR3 runs to 15 residues. In DNA form, the CDR3 reads TGTGCCAGCAGTTCGACTAGCGGGTCTCCAGATACGCAGTATTTT. This translates into CASSSTSGSPDTQYF.

V and J are TRBV29-1 and TRBJ1-2, with 7 bases fitting TRBD1. V shed 7 bases and J 3 bases; nucleotides not matched to a gene: 5. CDR1 and CDR2 from the germline V gene are SQVTM and ANQGSEA. The CDR3 is 12 residues long. CDR3 coding DNA: TGCAGCGCCAGGGGGTTGGACTATGGCTACACCTTC. It codes for CSARGLDYGYTF. Full variable domain (remainder filled in from reference TRBV29-1 and TRBJ1-2): SAVISQKPSRDICQRGTSLTIQCQVDSQVTMMFWYRQQPGQSLTLIATANQGSEATYESGFVIDKFPISRPNLTFSTLTVSNMSPEDSSIYLCSARGLDYGYTFGSGTRLTVV.

The gene calls are TRBV7-8 and TRBJ2-1; TRBD2 is a possible D gene (5 bases). The germline gives CDR1 SGHVS, CDR2 FQNEAQ. V dropped 3 bases and J dropped 0 bases, with 9 bases sitting between them. The CDR3 extends over 15 amino acids. The CDR3 region is CASSFRGSSYNEQFF. The CDR3 nucleotides are TGTGCCAGCAGCTTCAGAGGGAGCTCCTACAATGAGCAGTTCTTC. Drawing the rest from reference TRBV7-8 and TRBJ2-1, the complete variable domain is GAGVSQSPRYKVAKRGQDVALRCDPISGHVSLFWYQQALGQGPEFLTYFQNEAQLDKSGLPSDRFFAERPEGSVSTLKIQRTQQEDSAVYLCASSFRGSSYNEQFFGPGTRLTVL.

This clone was recorded a few times. CDR3: CAWSRGTGTQPQHF. In DNA, the CDR3 is TGTGCCTGGAGTCGCGGGACAGGGACCCAGCCCCAGCATTTT. The chain uses TRBV30 and TRBJ1-5; the match to TRBD1 covers 9 bases. Trimming removed 2 bases from V and 7 bases from J; junction bases left unmatched: 6. CDR1 and CDR2 from the germline V gene are GTSNPN and SVGIG (reference sequence). This CDR3 has 14 residues.

This chain uses TRBV5-6 with TRBJ1-1, with D tentatively TRBD1 (5 bases). This CDR3 has 12 amino acids. Germline V gene data show CDR1 as SGHDT and CDR2 as YYEEEE. Trimming shortened V by 4 bases and J by 8 bases, and 12 bases separated the two germline ends. In DNA form, the CDR3 reads TGTGCCAGCAGCACCGTTTCAGGGGAAGCTTTCTTT. Translated, it gives CASSTVSGEAFF.

The J gene is TRBJ2-2, the V gene TRBV7-2; D not resolved. There are 14 residues in the CDR3. CDR1 and CDR2 from the germline V gene are SGHTA and FQGNSA. Trimming took 1 base from V and 5 from J, leaving 8 bases between them. The CDR3 DNA reads as TGTGCCAGCAGCTTAGACGCCCGAACCGGGGAGCTGTTTTTT. Translation: CASSLDARTGELFF.

This chain's CDR3 is CASSSLGGPGTGELFF. CDR3 coding DNA: TGTGCCAGCAGCTCGCTAGGGGGGCCGGGCACCGGGGAGCTGTTTTTT. The V gene is TRBV7-3, the J gene TRBJ2-2, with D perhaps being TRBD1 or TRBD2 (6 bases each). Per germline, CDR1 SGHTA and CDR2 FQGTGA. The CDR3 consists of 16 residues. V dropped 4 bases and J dropped 4 bases, with 16 bases sitting between them.

This clone was counted a few times. The V call is TRBV18, the J call TRBJ2-5, with TRBD1 matching 8 bases. V lost 4 bases to trimming and J lost 5 bases; unmatched junction nucleotides: 6. Germline-derived CDR1 and CDR2 are KGHSH and LQKENI. The CDR3 totals 14 residues. The CDR3 protein is CASSLRDRSETQYF. CDR3 sequence (DNA): TGTGCCAGCTCACTTCGGGACAGGAGTGAGACCCAGTACTTC.

This clone was counted a single time. V and J are TRBV2 and TRBJ1-1, with D unclear. Germline CDR1 and CDR2: SNHLY and FYNNEI. V gave up 6 bases and J gave up 11 bases, with 22 bases separating them. The CDR3 is 14 residues long. Here the CDR3 reads CASSPIEGLERAFF. The CDR3 DNA sequence: TGTGCCAGCAGCCCCATAGAAGGGCTGGAGAGGGCTTTCTTT.

The V gene is TRBV6-6, the J gene TRBJ2-7, with D perhaps matching TRBD2 (5 bases). CDR3 length: 15 residues. Between the trimmed V and J ends, which lost 6 bases and 7 bases, there was a span of 22 bases. The V gene's germline CDR1 is MNHNY and CDR2 SVGAGI (reference sequence). CDR3 sequence: CASSLGSPGSGEQYV. CDR3 DNA sequence: TGTGCCAGCAGCCTAGGGAGTCCCGGTTCGGGGGAGCAGTACGTC.